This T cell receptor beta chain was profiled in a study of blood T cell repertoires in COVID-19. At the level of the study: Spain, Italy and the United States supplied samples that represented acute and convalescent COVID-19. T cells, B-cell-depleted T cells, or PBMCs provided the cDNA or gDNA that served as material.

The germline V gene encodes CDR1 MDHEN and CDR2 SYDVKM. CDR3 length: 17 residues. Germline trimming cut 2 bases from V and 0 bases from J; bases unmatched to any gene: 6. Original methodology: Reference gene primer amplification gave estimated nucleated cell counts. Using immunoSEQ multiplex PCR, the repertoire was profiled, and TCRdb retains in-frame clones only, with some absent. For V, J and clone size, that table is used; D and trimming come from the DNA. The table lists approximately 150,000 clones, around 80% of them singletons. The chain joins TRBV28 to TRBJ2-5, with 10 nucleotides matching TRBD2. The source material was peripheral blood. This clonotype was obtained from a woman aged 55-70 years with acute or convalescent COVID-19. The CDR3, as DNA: TGTGCCAGCAGTTTAAATCTAGCGGGGGTGTACCAAGAGACCCAGTACTTC. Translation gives CASSLNLAGVYQETQYF.